Sequencing of this T cell receptor (beta chain) was carried out in a study of cytomegalovirus exposure and HLA in healthy donors. The germline CDR1 and CDR2 sequences are SGHRS and YFSETQ. The V and J ends lost 3 bases and 6 bases, in that order; junction bases with no gene match: 17. The CDR3 spans 19 residues. Primers for the PCR totalled 60 Vbeta and 13 Jbeta. Measured with immunoSEQ multiplex PCR; TCRdb has only the in-frame clones, and not every one. The sample has some 250,000 clones, 80% to 85% seen once; the top ten hold less than 8.5%. With respect to this clone: Its antigen remains unknown.

Study-level findings and limits: Many donors carried some public TCRs, although rarity characterized most TCR sequences. Among donors in an Asian-associated ancestry cluster, a later analysis reportedly found fewer N-insertions than the roughly 730-donor mean. Researchers catalogued about 150 TCR beta chains as cytomegalovirus-associated.

The rearrangement joins TRBV5-1 to TRBJ2-7; 14 bases fit TRBD2. Material: PBMCs. The receptor was isolated from a woman in her fifties or sixties in good health and CMV-seropositive. CDR3 region: CASSWNVGLAGGFRGEQYF. DNA for the CDR3: TGCGCCAGCAGCTGGAACGTCGGACTAGCGGGAGGCTTTCGGGGCGAGCAGTACTTC.